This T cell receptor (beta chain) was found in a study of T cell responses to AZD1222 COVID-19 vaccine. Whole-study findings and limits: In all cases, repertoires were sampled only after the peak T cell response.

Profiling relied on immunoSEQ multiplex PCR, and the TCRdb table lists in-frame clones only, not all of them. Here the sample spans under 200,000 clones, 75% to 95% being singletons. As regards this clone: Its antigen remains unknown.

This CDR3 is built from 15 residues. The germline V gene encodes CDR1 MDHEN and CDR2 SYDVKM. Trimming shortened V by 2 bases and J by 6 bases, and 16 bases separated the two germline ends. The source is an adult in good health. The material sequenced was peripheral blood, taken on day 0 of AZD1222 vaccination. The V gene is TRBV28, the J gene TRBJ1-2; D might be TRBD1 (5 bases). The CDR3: CASSLGPVAGHGYTF. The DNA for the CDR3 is TGTGCCAGCAGTTTAGGCCCGGTCGCGGGGCATGGCTACACCTTC.